The clone carrying this TCR beta chain was found a few times. Its antigen is still unknown. Trimming cost V 5 bases and J 3 bases, with 8 bases left between them. Germline CDR1 and CDR2: DFQATT and SNEGSKA (reference sequence). The CDR3 sequence is 12 residues long. Together with a sample-barcoded 5' primer, a J-beta primer mix was included in a second PCR lasting 7 to 11 cycles. TCRdb reanalysed the 5' RACE reads using MiXCR and keeps one entry per CDR3 protein. The sample includes hundreds of thousands of distinct CDR3 sequences, 55% to 75% of them seen just once. This sample was taken from a study of blood T cells in healthy people across ages. General study findings and limits: A roughly linear fall in TCR beta diversity per million T cells was seen with increasing age.

Sequenced input: blood. This sequence was found in a man aged 25-45 years in good health. V gene TRBV20-1 combines with J gene TRBJ2-1; D is unclear. In DNA form, the CDR3 reads TGCAGTGCTGGTGTCAACTACAATGAGCAGTTCTTC. Protein sequence: CSAGVNYNEQFF.